One and the same sample provided the 27 T cell receptor beta chains below, sequenced in a study of blood T cell repertoires in COVID-19 (dated by TCRdb to 2018 to 2021). Libraries came from the immunoSEQ multiplex PCR assay. The table was pulled from immuneACCESS by TCRdb, which kept in-frame rearrangements only. Such tables lose some clones; where checked, under half of the loss comes from unresolved V genes, and the rest has no known cause. The sample table shows 200,000 or so clones, and 88% are seen once. About 2.4% of the sample goes to the ten largest clones. Specimen: PBMCs or T cells enriched from blood (not recorded which). The receptors originated from a woman aged 25 to 45 who had recovered from COVID-19.

This clone has a handful of counts. The rearrangement uses TRBV4-2 and TRBJ2-7, with 7 nucleotides matching TRBD1. J gave up 1 base and V 1 base, and 10 bases lay outside the gene matches. The length of the CDR3 is 17 residues. Germline V lookup: CDR1 LGHNA, CDR2 YNFKEQ. CDR3 bases: TGTGCCAGCAGCCAAGTCTTCGGGACAGAGAGTTCCTACGAGCAGTACTTC. Amino acids: CASSQVFGTESSYEQYF.

The rearrangement joins TRBV5-1 to TRBJ2-6; D ambiguous. CDR1 is SGHRS and CDR2 is YFSETQ in the germline V gene. This CDR3 region has 15 residues. Trimming removed 3 bases at V and 0 bases at J, with 7 bases between. The CDR3 loop is CASSSRLSGANVLTF. The CDR3 nucleotides read TGCGCCAGCAGCTCACGACTCTCTGGGGCCAACGTCCTGACTTTC.

The rearrangement joins TRBV2 to TRBJ1-6; 7 bases line up with TRBD1. Unmatched junction bases numbered 8, after V lost 2 bases and J lost 7 bases. Germline loops: CDR1 SNHLY, CDR2 FYNNEI. The CDR3 is made up of 16 amino acids. The CDR3 loop is CASSEPPGRGNSPLHF. CDR3 DNA: TGTGCCAGCAGTGAACCCCCTGGCAGGGGGAATTCACCCCTCCACTTT.

The V gene is TRBV12-3 or TRBV12-4, the J gene TRBJ2-1; no clear D. The CDR3 consists of 13 residues. With 10 bases removed from V and 7 bases from J, the gap between germline ends came to 17 bases. The CDR3 nucleotides are TGTGCCACCACCCTAGAGTTCGGAAATGAGCAGTTCTTC. Amino acid sequence: CATTLEFGNEQFF.

The chain uses TRBV4-1 and TRBJ1-1; 7 nucleotides agree with TRBD1. CDR1 MGHRA and CDR2 YSYEKL come from the germline V gene. The trim removed 2 bases at V and 1 base at J, leaving 10 bases unmatched. CDR3 size: 17 residues. Here the CDR3 reads CASSQPRTYRGNTEAFF. The DNA for the CDR3 is TGCGCCAGCAGCCAACCGCGAACCTACAGGGGGAACACTGAAGCTTTCTTT.

The V gene is TRBV3-1 (or the pseudogene TRBV3-2), the J gene TRBJ2-3; possible D gene TRBD2, 6 bases. The CDR3 covers 14 residues. CDR1 and CDR2 (germline): LGHDT, YNNKEL (reference sequence). The germline V and J ends were trimmed by 4 bases and 6 bases, with 14 bases remaining between them. This chain's CDR3 is CASSPGLLRDTQYF. DNA of the CDR3: TGTGCCAGCAGCCCGGGACTCCTGCGGGATACGCAGTATTTT.

The CDR3 bases are TGCGCCAGCAGCTCAACTTCAACTGGAAACACCATATATTTT. Its translation: CASSSTSTGNTIYF. The chain carries TRBV5-1 and TRBJ1-3, with D uncertain. V dropped 3 bases and J dropped 2 bases, with 9 bases sitting between them. This CDR3 has 14 residues. Looked up from germline, CDR1 is SGHRS and CDR2 is YFSETQ.

V usage is TRBV5-1 and J usage is TRBJ1-1; 11 bases agree with TRBD1. Germline V gene sequence: CDR1 SGHRS, CDR2 YFSETQ. CDR3 size: 16 residues. Written as DNA, the CDR3 is TGCGCTACCAGCCCAAGAGCGGGGACAGGGGGTTCTGAAGCTTTCTTT. Its protein product is CATSPRAGTGGSEAFF.

The chain links TRBV5-4 to TRBJ1-6; D perhaps matches TRBD1 (5 bases). V lost 0 bases, J lost 7 bases, and 11 bases lay in between. The CDR3 is made up of 15 amino acids. The V gene's germline CDR1 is SGHNT and CDR2 YYREEE (reference sequence). The DNA for the CDR3 is TGTGCCAGCAGCTTGGCCTTTGGGGCGAATTCACCCCTCCACTTT. Protein: CASSLAFGANSPLHF.

The chain links TRBV3-1 (or the pseudogene TRBV3-2) to TRBJ1-3, with D possibly TRBD1 on 5 matching bases. This CDR3 spans 17 amino acids. Trimming removed 0 bases at V and 4 bases at J, with 16 bases between. Germline V lookup: CDR1 LGHDT, CDR2 YNNKEL (reference sequence). The chain's CDR3 is CASSQESRQGSGNTIYF. The CDR3 DNA follows: TGTGCCAGCAGCCAAGAATCTCGGCAGGGTTCGGGAAACACCATATATTTT.

V gene TRBV29-1 combines with J gene TRBJ1-2; TRBD1 matches 9 bases. Germline V gene lookup returns CDR1 SQVTM and CDR2 ANQGSEA. The V segment lost 4 bases and the J segment 6 bases; nucleotides outside the gene matches: 6. The CDR3 is made up of 13 amino acids. DNA of the CDR3: TGCAGCGTTGTCCTTACAGGGGGCGATGGCTACACCTTC. Translation gives CSVVLTGGDGYTF.

The rearrangement links TRBV6-1 to TRBJ2-7; D gene ambiguous. The V end was cut by 2 bases, the J end by 3 bases, with 5 bases between. CDR3 length: 12 amino acids. Per germline, CDR1 MNHNS and CDR2 SASEGT. The CDR3 reads CASSEQVYEQYF. CDR3 sequence (DNA): TGTGCCAGCAGTGAACAGGTCTACGAGCAGTACTTC.

This sequence joins TRBV21-1 and TRBJ2-7; whether TRBD2, the table's D call, matches the DNA was not checked. TRBV21-1 is an annotated pseudogene. This CDR3 comprises 12 residues. CDR3 sequence: CASAGLSYEQYF. As DNA, the CDR3 is TGTGCCAGCGCCGGACTATCCTACGAGCAGTACTTC.

J is TRBJ2-1 and V is TRBV28; 10 bases fit TRBD2. The ends lost 2 bases at V and 0 bases at J; junction bases unmatched: 1. Per germline, CDR1 MDHEN and CDR2 SYDVKM. This CDR3 is built from 16 residues. The CDR3 region is CASSLGLADSYNEQFF. The CDR3 nucleotides are TGTGCCAGCAGTTTAGGACTAGCGGACTCCTACAATGAGCAGTTCTTC.

The chain uses TRBV29-1 and TRBJ1-2, with 7 bases fitting TRBD1. Germline V gene lookup returns CDR1 SQVTM and CDR2 ANQGSEA. The CDR3 runs to 14 residues. V lost 5 bases to trimming and J lost 1 base; unmatched junction nucleotides: 7. The DNA of the CDR3 is TGCAGCGTTACCGACAGGGCACGTAACTATGGCTACACCTTC. It codes for CSVTDRARNYGYTF.

The chain has TRBV5-1 and TRBJ2-3, with no clear D. Germline CDR1 SGHRS, CDR2 YFSETQ. The CDR3 is made up of 15 amino acids. Trimming pared 6 bases from V and 1 base from J, leaving 15 bases between. As DNA, the CDR3 is TGCGCCAGCATACCAGGCGCCTCGGGCACAGATACGCAGTATTTT. Encoded protein: CASIPGASGTDTQYF. The whole variable domain, filled in from reference TRBV5-1 and TRBJ2-3, reads KAGVTQTPRYLIKTRGQQVTLSCSPISGHRSVSWYQQTPGQGLQFLFEYFSETQRNKGNFPGRFSGRQFSNSRSEMNVSTLELGDSALYLCASIPGASGTDTQYFGPGTRLTVL.

This chain links TRBV5-1 with TRBJ1-2; 9 positions agree with TRBD1. Trimming cost V 4 bases and J 7 bases; bases outside gene matches: 14. The CDR3 is 16 amino acids. Looked up from germline, CDR1 is SGHRS and CDR2 is YFSETQ. CDR3 in amino acids: CASSPSGTGSGAGYTF. For the CDR3, the DNA is TGCGCCAGCAGCCCCTCCGGGACAGGGTCGGGGGCTGGCTACACCTTC.

For the CDR3, the DNA is TGTGCCAGCAGCGACAGGGGCACCAAAAACATTCAGTACTTC. This encodes CASSDRGTKNIQYF. The chain is built from TRBV6-5 and TRBJ2-4, with TRBD1 matching 8 bases. This CDR3 comprises 14 residues. Germline values: CDR1 MNHEY, CDR2 SVGAGI. With V trimmed by 6 bases and J by 2 bases, 3 bases remained unmatched.

This chain joins TRBV21-1 and TRBJ1-4; TRBD1 is taken as the D call from the table, unchecked against the DNA. TRBV21-1 is designated a pseudogene. There are 21 residues in the CDR3. Written as DNA, the CDR3 is TGTGCCAGCAGCCAAGGATTCCTACCGGGACAGGACAGAGCAACTAATGAAAAACTGTTTTTT. Its translation: CASSQGFLPGQDRATNEKLFF.

The chain carries TRBV4-3 and TRBJ1-5; tentative D call: TRBD1 (6 bases). CDR3 size: 16 residues. Trimming stripped 4 bases from V and 6 bases from J, with 19 bases between. Germline-derived CDR1 and CDR2 are LGHNA and YSLEER. CDR3 DNA: TGCGCCAGCAGCCCGAATTGGCAGGGGCGCGTTCAGCCCCAGCATTTT. Protein sequence: CASSPNWQGRVQPQHF.

V and J are TRBV5-1 and TRBJ1-3; 7 bases match TRBD1. Germline loops: CDR1 SGHRS, CDR2 YFSETQ. The trim removed 7 bases at V and 2 bases at J, leaving 9 bases unmatched. The CDR3 sequence is 15 residues long. CDR3 sequence: CASATTGDAGNTIYF. The CDR3 region has the DNA TGCGCCAGCGCCACAACAGGGGACGCTGGAAACACCATATATTTT.

This chain uses TRBV13 with TRBJ2-7; maybe TRBD2 (5 bases). This CDR3 is 14 amino acids long. Trimming pared 6 bases from V and 2 bases from J, leaving 14 bases between. Per the germline V gene, CDR1 is PRHDT and CDR2 is FYEKMQ (reference sequence). The CDR3: CASRGAADPYEQYF. The CDR3 coding sequence is TGTGCCAGCAGAGGAGCAGCGGACCCCTACGAGCAGTACTTC.

The rearrangement joins TRBV10-1 to TRBJ1-1; D not certain. This CDR3 region has 14 residues. V gave up 3 bases and J gave up 5 bases, with 13 bases separating them. Per germline, CDR1 WNHNN and CDR2 SYGVQD (reference sequence). DNA for the CDR3: TGCGCCAGCAGTGAAGAGGATGAACAAACTGAAGCTTTCTTT. It translates to CASSEEDEQTEAFF.

The V call is TRBV12-5, the J call TRBJ1-1; no clear D gene. Germline V gene sequence: CDR1 LGHNT, CDR2 FRNRAP. Between the trimmed V and J ends, which lost 2 bases and 2 bases, there was a span of 6 bases. This CDR3 has 13 amino acids. The CDR3 is CASGLPENTEAFF. CDR3 nucleotide sequence: TGTGCTAGTGGTTTGCCAGAAAACACTGAAGCTTTCTTT.

This chain uses TRBV19 with TRBJ1-1; weak D call: TRBD1 (5 bases). V was trimmed by 8 bases and J by 3 bases, leaving 10 bases between them. This CDR3 contains 12 residues. CDR1 is LNHDA, CDR2 SQIVND, per germline (reference sequence). CDR3 loop: CASGAYHTEAFF. In DNA form, the CDR3 reads TGTGCCAGTGGGGCCTATCACACTGAAGCTTTCTTT.

This clone was detected only once. The chain is built from TRBV4-2 and TRBJ1-2; D is undetermined. This CDR3 spans 15 amino acids. Trimming cost V 1 base and J 6 bases, with 15 bases left between them. Looked up from germline, CDR1 is LGHNA and CDR2 is YNFKEQ. For the CDR3, the DNA is TGTGCCAGCAGCCAAGGAGGCGAAGAGACCAATGGCTACACCTTC. Its translation: CASSQGGEETNGYTF.

The chain carries TRBV10-3 and TRBJ2-5; D ambiguous. Germline V gives CDR1 ENHRY, CDR2 SYGVKD. Trimming shortened V by 8 bases and J by 7 bases, and 17 bases separated the two germline ends. The CDR3 extends over 13 amino acids. The CDR3 DNA sequence: TGTGCCATCGGAGAGGCCCCGGAAGGGACCCAGTACTTC. This gives the protein CAIGEAPEGTQYF.